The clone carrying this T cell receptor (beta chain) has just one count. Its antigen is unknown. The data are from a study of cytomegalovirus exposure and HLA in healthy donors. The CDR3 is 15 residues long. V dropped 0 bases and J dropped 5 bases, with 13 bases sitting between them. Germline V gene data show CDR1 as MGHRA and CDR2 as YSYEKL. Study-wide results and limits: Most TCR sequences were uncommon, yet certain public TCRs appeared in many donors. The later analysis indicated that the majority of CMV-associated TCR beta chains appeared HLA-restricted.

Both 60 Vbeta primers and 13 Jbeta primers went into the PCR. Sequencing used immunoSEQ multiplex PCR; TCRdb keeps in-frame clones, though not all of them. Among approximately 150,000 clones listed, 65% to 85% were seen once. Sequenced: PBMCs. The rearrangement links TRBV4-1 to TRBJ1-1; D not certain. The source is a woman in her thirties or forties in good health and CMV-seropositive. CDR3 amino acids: CASSQETAVATEAFF. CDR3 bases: TGCGCCAGCAGCCAAGAAACTGCCGTCGCTACTGAAGCTTTCTTT.